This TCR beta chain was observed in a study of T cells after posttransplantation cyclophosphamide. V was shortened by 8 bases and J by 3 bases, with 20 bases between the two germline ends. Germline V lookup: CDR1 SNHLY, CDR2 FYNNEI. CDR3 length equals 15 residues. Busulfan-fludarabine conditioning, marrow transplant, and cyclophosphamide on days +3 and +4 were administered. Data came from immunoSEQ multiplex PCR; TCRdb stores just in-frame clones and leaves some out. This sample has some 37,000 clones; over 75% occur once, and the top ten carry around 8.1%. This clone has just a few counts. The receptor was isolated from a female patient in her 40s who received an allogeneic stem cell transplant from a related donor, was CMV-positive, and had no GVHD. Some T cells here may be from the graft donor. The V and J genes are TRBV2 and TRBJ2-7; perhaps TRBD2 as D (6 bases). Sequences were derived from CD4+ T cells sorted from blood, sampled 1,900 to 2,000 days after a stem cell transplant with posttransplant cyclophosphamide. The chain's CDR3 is CASFNPGLANYEQYF. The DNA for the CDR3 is TGTGCCAGCTTTAACCCGGGGCTAGCGAACTACGAGCAGTACTTC.